These T cell receptor beta chains were read from a single sample in a study of blood T cell repertoires in COVID-19. Generated by immunoSEQ multiplex PCR, the TCRdb table keeps only in-frame clones and is missing some. The sample has approximately 210,000 clones, around 90% seen once. Sequenced sample: peripheral blood. These TCRs come from a man between 65 and 85 years old with acute or convalescent COVID-19. Each CDR3 is given with its conserved first and last residue. A D gene is named only where the DNA matches it firmly. Size is omitted from some rows. Given values are once, few, many or a class for expanded clones.

clone_size cdr3_length j_call d_call v_call cdr3_nt cdr3_aa
NA 13 TRBJ2-3 TRBD1 TRBV11-2 TGTGCCAGCAGCTTACGACAGGGGGATACGCAGTATTTT CASSLRQGDTQYF
NA 13 TRBJ2-1 TRBD1 TRBV5-1 TGCGCCAGCAGCTCACAGGGGGCTTATGAGCAGTTCTTC CASSSQGAYEQFF
NA 13 TRBJ2-7 TRBD1 TRBV11-2 TGTGCCAGCAGCTGGGGACAGGGGAGTGAGCAGTACTTC CASSWGQGSEQYF
NA 16 TRBJ2-7 TRBD2 TRBV5-4 TGTGCCAGCAGCCCCACTAGCGGGAGGAGCTCCTACGAGCAGTACTTC CASSPTSGRSSYEQYF
NA 14 TRBJ2-5 TRBD2 TRBV30 TGTGCCTGGAGTCGAGGGCTAGCGGGAGATGCAGAGTACTTC CAWSRGLAGDAEYF
NA 17 TRBJ2-6 TRBD1 TRBV7-2 TGTGCCAGCAGCTTACAACAGGGGGCGCTTGGGGCCAACGTCCTGACTTTC CASSLQQGALGANVLTF
NA 15 TRBJ2-3 TRBD2 TRBV28 TGTGCCAGCAGTATTGGGGGGAGGGTGGCAGATACGCAGTATTTT CASSIGGRVADTQYF
NA 16 TRBJ2-1 TRBD1 TRBV5-5 TGTGCCAGCAGCCAAGGGACAGGGCTTACCTACAATGAGCAGTTCTTC CASSQGTGLTYNEQFF
few 18 TRBJ2-3 TRBD2 TRBV4-1 TGCGCCAGCAGCCAACGTCAGACTTTGGGGGAGGGTCCAGATACGCAGTATTTT CASSQRQTLGEGPDTQYF
NA 14 TRBJ2-1 NA TRBV27 TGTGCCAGCAGTTTATCGGGGCCCTACAATGAGCAGTTCTTC CASSLSGPYNEQFF
NA 14 TRBJ1-1 NA TRBV7-9 TGTGCCAGCAGCTTAGCGGAGCTGGGCACTGAAGCTTTCTTT CASSLAELGTEAFF
NA 16 TRBJ1-5 TRBD1 TRBV18 TGTGCCAGCTCACTTCTACCGGGACAGGGTAATCAGCCCCAGCATTTT CASSLLPGQGNQPQHF
NA 17 TRBJ1-3 NA TRBV3-1/TRBV3-2 TGTGCCAGCAGCCCAAGAAGAGAGGGAGCGGCTGGAAACACCATATATTTT CASSPRREGAAGNTIYF
NA 16 TRBJ2-3 TRBD2 TRBV19 TGTGCCAGTAGGTCAACTAGCGGGTTTAGCACAGATACGCAGTATTTT CASRSTSGFSTDTQYF
NA 15 TRBJ2-2 NA TRBV21-1 TGTGCCAGCAGCAAGGACAGGGGGCGCACCGGGGAGCTGTTTTTT CASSKDRGRTGELFF
NA 16 TRBJ2-7 TRBD1 TRBV5-1 TGCGCCAGCAGCTCTCCCAAGACAGGGAAGGCCTACGAGCAGTACTTC CASSSPKTGKAYEQYF